Listed here are 3 T cell receptor beta chains from one sample, sequenced in a study of blood T cell repertoires in COVID-19. Sequencing was performed with immunoSEQ multiplex PCR; in TCRdb, only in-frame clones are kept and a portion is missing. The table records roughly 300,000 clones, 88% of them present only once. Sequenced: peripheral blood. These receptors were collected from a man younger than 35 with active or convalescent COVID-19.

Concerning this clone itself: One end of the junction does not line up with germline, which may come from a read error. The chain recombines TRBV13 with TRBJ1-1; D call uncertain. The V gene's germline CDR1 is PRHDT and CDR2 FYEKMQ (reference sequence). CDR3 length: 13 residues. The CDR3 DNA follows: TGTGCCAGCAGCTTCAGGATGAAAACTGAAGCTTTCTTT. Its protein product is CASSFRMKTEAFF.

This rearrangement joins TRBV7-8 to TRBJ2-2; TRBD1 matches at 8 bases. Germline CDR1 reads SGHVS; CDR2 reads FQNEAQ. This CDR3 spans 16 amino acids. V shed 1 base, J shed 1 base, and the junction held 2 bases outside the gene matches. The CDR3 DNA sequence: TGTGCCAGCAGCTTAGTAGGGACAGGGAACACCGGGGAGCTGTTTTTT. It encodes CASSLVGTGNTGELFF.

The chain combines TRBV11-2 with TRBJ2-7, with TRBD1 identical over 10 bases. CDR3 size: 17 residues. Germline loops: CDR1 SGHAT, CDR2 FQNNGV. V lost 1 base and J lost 6; bases outside the gene matches: 12. CDR3 in DNA: TGTGCCAGCAGCTTAGTTCCCGGTGGGGACAGGGGATTCGAGCAGTACTTC. Protein: CASSLVPGGDRGFEQYF. The full variable domain, in which reference TRBV11-2 and TRBJ2-7 provide the parts outside the CDR3, is EAGVAQSPRYKIIEKRQSVAFWCNPISGHATLYWYQQILGQGPKLLIQFQNNGVVDDSQLPKDRFSAERLKGVDSTLKIQPAKLEDSAVYLCASSLVPGGDRGFEQYFGPGTRLTVT.